The clone carrying this TCR beta chain has only one observation. The data stem from a study of Tregs in tolerant kidney transplant recipients. This CDR3 has 18 residues. Method: immunoSEQ multiplex PCR; TCRdb's copy keeps in-frame clones and lacks some. The data show nearly 95,000 clones, 80% to 95% seen once. V usage is TRBV12-1 and J usage is TRBJ2-2; TRBD2, as called in the table, went unchecked against the DNA. TRBV12-1 is a pseudogene locus. The starting material was CD4+ T cells from blood, obtained before the transplant. This TCR derives from a human donor who received a combined kidney and bone marrow transplant. This CDR3 is CASSSGLAGGSNTGELFF. The CDR3 DNA follows: TGTGCCAGCAGCTCGGGACTAGCGGGAGGATCGAACACCGGGGAGCTGTTTTTT.